The clone carrying this T cell receptor (beta chain) was seen only once. The data belong to a study of control samples from healthy donors and cancer patients. The table came from immunoSEQ multiplex PCR; TCRdb's copy has only in-frame clones and leaves some out. The data hold 180,000 or so clones, with 80% to 95% observed a single time. This CDR3 is 15 amino acids long. The V end was cut by 3 bases, the J end by 2 bases, with 10 bases between. Germline loops: CDR1 SGHTA, CDR2 FQGNSA. This TCR came from a woman aged 60 to 75 in good health. The chain couples TRBV7-2 to TRBJ2-2, with a weak D call TRBD2 (7 bases). The specimen was blood. CDR3 region: CASSFAGANTGELFF. The CDR3 region has the DNA TGTGCCAGCAGCTTTGCGGGGGCTAACACCGGGGAGCTGTTTTTT.